The present entry profiles one T cell receptor beta chain with its context. Its target is unknown. Germline V gives CDR1 MDHEN, CDR2 SYDVKM. The CDR3 loop spans 17 amino acids. With 6 bases clipped from V and 8 bases from J, the junction kept 21 bases outside the gene matches. This specimen comes from a study of OX40 agonist ivuxolimab in advanced cancers. The wider study: Participants averaged roughly 57 years of age (range 23 to 79) and were 75% to 90% male. Study observations and caveats: Expansion of clones was among the lowest in partial responders at 0.1-3.0 mg/kg. Average numbers of expanded clones were greater in CD8+ T cells than in CD4+.

TCRdb keeps only in-frame clones here, not all; method: immunoSEQ multiplex PCR. The table has around 62,000 clones, roughly 80% seen once. This receptor was obtained from an adult with an advanced solid tumor such as melanoma, head and neck, liver or kidney cancer. The rearrangement uses TRBV28 and TRBJ1-2, with 7 positions matching TRBD1. Sequences were derived from CD4+ or CD8+ T cells sorted from blood, sampled in a trial of the OX40 agonist ivuxolimab. CDR3 bases: TGTGCCAGCAGCCTACCTAATACAGGGGCCGGCTCACCCGGCTACACCTTC. Translating it yields CASSLPNTGAGSPGYTF.